This T cell receptor beta chain was found in a study of cytomegalovirus exposure and HLA in healthy donors. The PCR ran on 60 Vbeta and 13 Jbeta primers. Libraries were prepared by immunoSEQ multiplex PCR; TCRdb keeps only in-frame clonotypes and omits some of them. The table lists around 150,000 clones, about 77% of them singletons. For this clone: Its antigen is unidentified.

Whole-study findings and limits: Later analysis suggested most CMV-associated TCR beta chains were HLA-restricted. A later analysis linked a missense variant in DCLRE1C to the trimming of TCR beta V and J genes.

From germline, CDR1 is LGHNA and CDR2 YSLEER. V shed 4 bases, J shed 3 bases, and the junction held 10 bases outside the gene matches. The CDR3 is 16 amino acids. This TCR came from a man in his late teens or twenties in good health and CMV-seropositive. The source material was PBMCs. This sequence joins TRBV4-3 and TRBJ2-7; TRBD1 agrees at 9 bases. CDR3: CASSPDPGQGFYEQYF. As DNA, the CDR3 is TGCGCCAGCAGCCCAGATCCGGGACAGGGATTCTACGAGCAGTACTTC.